The TCR beta chain described here comes from a study of shared clonotypes between healthy human individuals. Study-wide context: The donor pool was made up of a couple of women and three men aged 18 to 49. CD8 memory received one plate per donor, CD8 naive two, CD4 memory three and CD4 naive three.

Positive CCR7 selection of CD45RO-negative cells yielded the naive CD8 cells, and terminally differentiated effector memory CD45RA+ cells were excluded. Using immunoSEQ multiplex PCR, the repertoire was profiled, and TCRdb retains in-frame clones only, with some absent. The data show about 820,000 clones, around 92% seen once. Germline V gives CDR1 SEHNR, CDR2 FQNEAQ (reference sequence). V lost 4 bases, J lost 0 bases, and 12 bases lay in between. The CDR3 spans 15 residues. Study results and caveats: Researchers sampled only blood; tissue repertoires likely differ.

Details on this clone: Its antigen remains unknown.

The rearrangement links TRBV7-9 to TRBJ1-2; D is ambiguous. The specimen sequenced was naive CD8+ T cells sorted from blood. The TCR was taken from a man aged 30 to 39 in good health. The CDR3 DNA reads as TGTGCCAGCAGCTCCATTTTGGAAACTAACTATGGCTACACCTTC. Amino acid sequence: CASSSILETNYGYTF.